The T cell receptor beta chain described here comes from a study of blood T cell repertoires in COVID-19. About the research overall: There were acute and convalescent COVID-19 samples, and they came from the United States, Italy and Spain. PBMCs, B-cell-depleted T cells, or T cells were the source of the cDNA or gDNA that made up the material.

CDR1 and CDR2 (germline): SNHLY, FYNNEI. The CDR3 length is 15 residues. Trimming cost V 2 bases and J 5 bases; bases outside gene matches: 7. Profiling relied on immunoSEQ multiplex PCR, and the TCRdb table lists in-frame clones only, not all of them. The data show 180,000 or so clones, roughly 89% seen once. The chain joins TRBV2 to TRBJ2-5; 8 bases agree with TRBD1. The receptor was isolated from a woman aged 40 to 50 with acute COVID-19. Sequenced sample: PBMCs or T cells enriched from blood (not recorded which). The CDR3 nucleotides are TGTGCCAGCAGTGAATGGACAGGGAATTCGGAGACCCAGTACTTC. Translating it yields CASSEWTGNSETQYF.